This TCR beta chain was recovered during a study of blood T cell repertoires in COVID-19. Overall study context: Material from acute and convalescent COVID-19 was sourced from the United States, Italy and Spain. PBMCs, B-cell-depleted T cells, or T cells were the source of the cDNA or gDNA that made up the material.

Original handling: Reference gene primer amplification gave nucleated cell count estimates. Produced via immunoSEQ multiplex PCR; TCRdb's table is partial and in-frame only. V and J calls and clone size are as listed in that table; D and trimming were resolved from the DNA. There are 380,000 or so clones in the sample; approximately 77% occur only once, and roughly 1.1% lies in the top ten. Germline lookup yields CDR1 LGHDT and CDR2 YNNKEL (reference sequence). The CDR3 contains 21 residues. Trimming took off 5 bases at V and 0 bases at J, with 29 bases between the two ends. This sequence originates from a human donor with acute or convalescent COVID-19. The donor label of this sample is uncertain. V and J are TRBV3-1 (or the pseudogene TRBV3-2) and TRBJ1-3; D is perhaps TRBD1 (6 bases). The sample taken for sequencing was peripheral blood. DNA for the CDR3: TGTGCCAGCAGCTCCCACGCACTACCCGTTACAGGGTATAACTCTGGAAACACCATATATTTT. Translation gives CASSSHALPVTGYNSGNTIYF.